The following is a T cell receptor (beta chain) sequence with its context. The antigen is not known. CDR1 DFQATT and CDR2 SNEGSKA come from the germline V gene (reference sequence). CDR3 length equals 12 residues. This specimen belongs to a study of monozygotic twins with inflammatory bowel disease. Study findings and constraints: Patients with IBD had less TCRbeta diversity (inverse Simpson) than their healthy co-twins. Relative to healthy twins, IBD patients had fewer clonotypes in common with others, a gap that was especially apparent with disease activity.

Per donor, about 2.4 ml of blood was collected and frozen. The total RNA came straight from whole blood, and T cells were not sorted beforehand. Reprocessing the 5' RACE reads, TCRdb reports a single entry for every CDR3 protein and omits DNA. Its listing shows 80,000 or so distinct CDR3 sequences. Specimen: blood. This sequence joins TRBV20-1 and TRBJ2-3; the TCRdb call, TRBD1, lacks DNA for checking. The sequence derives from a human donor with ulcerative colitis or Crohn's disease, or a healthy co-twin of an affected twin (not recorded which). The CDR3 spells CSARGPAVTQYF.